This entry lists 20 T cell receptor beta chains sequenced from one sample in a study of graft-versus-host responses after intestinal transplantation. These receptors' antigens are unknown. Clones were sequenced by immunoSEQ multiplex PCR, and TCRdb holds only the in-frame ones, with some missing. This sample carries under 150,000 clones, approximately 90% of them seen once, and the ten largest clones take 0.15% to 0.2%. Specimen: unstimulated CD4+ T cells sorted from spleen or lymph node cells, collected before intestinal transplant. The origin of the receptors is a human donor who received an intestinal transplant.

V and J are TRBV5-1 and TRBJ1-6; D gene ambiguous. Trimming removed 0 bases at V and 0 bases at J, with 7 bases between. The CDR3 runs to 16 residues. Per the germline V gene, CDR1 is SGHRS and CDR2 is YFSETQ. CDR3 in amino acids: CASSLGSPSYNSPLHF. The CDR3 region has the DNA TGCGCCAGCAGCTTGGGCAGTCCCTCCTATAATTCACCCCTCCACTTT.

The chain joins TRBV30 to TRBJ2-3, with 10 bases that match TRBD2. There are 17 residues in the CDR3. J was trimmed by 0 bases and V by 0 bases; bases with no gene match: 6. Germline-derived CDR1 and CDR2 are GTSNPN and SVGIG (reference sequence). The CDR3 nucleotides are TGTGCCTGGAGTGTCCCGGGACTAGCGTCTAGCACAGATACGCAGTATTTT. Protein sequence: CAWSVPGLASSTDTQYF. The full variable domain, rest sourced from reference TRBV30 and TRBJ2-3, is SQTIHQWPATLVQPVGSPLSLECTVEGTSNPNLYWYRQAAGRGLQLLFYSVGIGQISSEVPQNLSASRPQDRQFILSSKKLLLSDSGFYLCAWSVPGLASSTDTQYFGPGTRLTVL.

The rearrangement links TRBV4-1 to TRBJ1-5; 7 nucleotides line up with TRBD1. V lost 4 bases and J lost 3; bases outside the gene matches: 9. The CDR3 covers 16 residues. Germline assignment: CDR1 MGHRA and CDR2 YSYEKL. The CDR3: CASSLTPGTVNQPQHF. CDR3 DNA sequence: TGCGCCAGCAGCCTTACCCCCGGGACAGTCAATCAGCCCCAGCATTTT.

The rearrangement links TRBV5-8 to TRBJ1-3, with a tentative D call TRBD1 (5 bases). Trimming shortened V by 1 base and J by 2 bases, and 7 bases separated the two germline ends. Germline V gene sequence: CDR1 SGHTS, CDR2 YDEGEE. The CDR3 runs to 14 residues. DNA for the CDR3: TGTGCCAGCAGCTTGACAGGTCCTGGAAACACCATATATTTT. This gives the protein CASSLTGPGNTIYF. Variable domain in full (rest from reference TRBV5-8 and TRBJ1-3): EAGVTQSPTHLIKTRGQQATLRCSPISGHTSVYWYQQALGLGLQFLLWYDEGEERNRGNFPPRFSGRQFPNYSSELNVNALELEDSALYLCASSLTGPGNTIYFGEGSWLTVV.

CDR3 protein: CASSLYRGSGEQFF. CDR3 sequence (DNA): TGTGCCAGCAGCTTATACAGGGGGTCCGGTGAGCAGTTCTTC. The V call is TRBV7-3, the J call TRBJ2-1; TRBD1 aligns across 8 bases. This CDR3 is built from 14 residues. The germline V gene encodes CDR1 SGHTA and CDR2 FQGTGA. J gave up 9 bases and V 2 bases, and 6 bases lay outside the gene matches.

The chain has TRBV7-2 and TRBJ1-1; 8 bases are shared with TRBD1. This CDR3 spans 16 amino acids. The germline V gene encodes CDR1 SGHTA and CDR2 FQGNSA. Trimming cost V 6 bases and J 5 bases; bases outside gene matches: 14. The CDR3: CASSSQGARGKTEAFF. In DNA, the CDR3 is TGTGCCAGCAGTTCTCAGGGGGCGCGGGGTAAGACTGAAGCTTTCTTT.

The chain links TRBV5-4 to TRBJ2-1, with 12 positions matching TRBD2. CDR1 is SGHNT, CDR2 YYREEE, per germline (reference sequence). The CDR3 is 16 amino acids. V dropped 3 bases and J dropped 8; count of bases not matched to a gene: 9. In DNA, the CDR3 is TGTGCCAGCAGCTCCCCCCTAGCGGGAGGGGGGTATGAGCAGTTCTTC. This sequence encodes CASSSPLAGGGYEQFF.

The chain carries TRBV7-2 and TRBJ1-2, with D hard to call. V lost 5 bases and J lost 6, with 16 bases in between. Germline values: CDR1 SGHTA, CDR2 FQGNSA. The CDR3 covers 14 residues. The CDR3 loop is CASSPQLLVDGYTF. CDR3 nucleotide sequence: TGTGCCAGCAGCCCACAGCTCTTAGTCGATGGCTACACCTTC.

The chain joins TRBV10-3 to TRBJ2-7; D is undetermined. This CDR3 contains 15 residues. The germline V and J ends were trimmed by 4 bases and 2 bases, with 15 bases remaining between them. Germline values: CDR1 ENHRY, CDR2 SYGVKD. The CDR3 coding sequence is TGTGCCATCAGTGGTCACACAAAAAATGCCTACGAGCAGTACTTC. The encoded protein is CAISGHTKNAYEQYF.

J is TRBJ1-2 and V is TRBV18, with a weak D call TRBD1 (6 bases). Germline values: CDR1 KGHSH, CDR2 LQKENI. This CDR3 has 14 residues. V was cut by 5 bases and J by 2 bases, with 12 bases left in between. This CDR3 reads CASSFTGTNYGYTF. The CDR3 coding sequence is TGTGCCAGCTCATTTACCGGGACAAACTATGGCTACACCTTC. Based on the CDR3 plus reference TRBV18 and TRBJ1-2, the full variable domain is NAGVMQNPRHLVRRRGQEARLRCSPMKGHSHVYWYRQLPEEGLKFMVYLQKENIIDESGMPKERFSAEFPKEGPSILRIQQVVRGDSAAYFCASSFTGTNYGYTFGSGTRLTVV.

The rearrangement joins TRBV23-1 to TRBJ2-3, with D perhaps TRBD1 (6 bases). TRBV23-1 qualifies as an ORF whose function is uncertain. V lost 0 bases and J lost 6, with 19 bases in between. The CDR3 is 17 amino acids. In nucleotides, the CDR3 is TGCGCCAGCAGTCAATCTCGTCAGGGGATGGAGAGGGATACGCAGTATTTT. Translating gives CASSQSRQGMERDTQYF.

V gene TRBV4-1 combines with J gene TRBJ2-1, with D possibly matching TRBD2 (8 bases). The CDR3 spans 19 residues. V dropped 4 bases and J dropped 0 bases, with 22 bases sitting between them. Germline V lookup: CDR1 MGHRA, CDR2 YSYEKL. The DNA for the CDR3 is TGCGCCAGCAGCCGCGATTACCCACAGGGGACTAGCTCCTACAATGAGCAGTTCTTC. It yields the protein CASSRDYPQGTSSYNEQFF.

In this sample, this clone turned up a few times. The chain uses TRBV30 and TRBJ1-2; no clear D. This CDR3 contains 14 residues. V gave up 0 bases and J gave up 7 bases, with 15 bases separating them. CDR1 and CDR2 (germline): GTSNPN, SVGIG (reference sequence). CDR3: CAWSVDGGIRGYTF. The CDR3 region has the DNA TGTGCCTGGAGTGTCGATGGAGGCATTCGTGGCTACACCTTC. The variable domain in full, completed from reference TRBV30 and TRBJ1-2, reads SQTIHQWPATLVQPVGSPLSLECTVEGTSNPNLYWYRQAAGRGLQLLFYSVGIGQISSEVPQNLSASRPQDRQFILSSKKLLLSDSGFYLCAWSVDGGIRGYTFGSGTRLTVV.

Comment on this clone: The junction departs from germline at one end; a sequencing error may be responsible. The J gene is TRBJ2-5, the V gene TRBV19; maybe TRBD2 (6 bases). Germline CDR1 reads LNHDA; CDR2 reads SQIVND (reference sequence). The CDR3 contains 15 residues. The DNA of the CDR3 is TGTGCCAGTAGTCACCCCTCGGCGGGGATAGAGGCCCAGTACTTC. This translates into CASSHPSAGIEAQYF.

The rearrangement uses TRBV19 and TRBJ2-7, with D possibly being TRBD2 (5 bases). The CDR3 length is 12 residues. With 9 bases removed from V and 6 bases from J, the gap between germline ends came to 15 bases. Germline-derived CDR1 and CDR2 are LNHDA and SQIVND (reference sequence). CDR3 DNA: TGTGCCAGGGAGATACTAGAAGGCGAGCAGTACTTC. As protein: CAREILEGEQYF.

The chain links TRBV27 to TRBJ1-1; perhaps TRBD1 as D (6 bases). The ends were cut back, 8 bases at V and 1 base at J, with 11 bases in the middle. The CDR3 runs to 13 residues. The germline gives CDR1 MNHEY, CDR2 SMNVEV (reference sequence). The CDR3 DNA reads TGTGCCAGCTCAGGGGCTACGAACACTGAAGCTTTCTTT. It encodes CASSGATNTEAFF.

V and J are TRBV2 and TRBJ2-6; D remains unclear. Trimming took 6 bases from V and 0 from J, leaving 9 bases between them. CDR1 is SNHLY and CDR2 is FYNNEI in the germline V gene. The CDR3 runs 15 residues. In DNA form, the CDR3 reads TGTGCCAGCAGGGAAATAGACTCTGGGGCCAACGTCCTGACTTTC. It specifies CASREIDSGANVLTF.

The table lists this clone with a count of one. The chain uses TRBV7-9 and TRBJ2-3; D gene ambiguous. CDR1 and CDR2 (germline): SEHNR, FQNEAQ (reference sequence). V dropped 0 bases and J dropped 6 bases, with 13 bases sitting between them. CDR3 length: 15 residues. CDR3 nucleotide sequence: TGTGCCAGCAGCTTAGCTCGAAAGCAGGTTGATACGCAGTATTTT. Its translation is CASSLARKQVDTQYF.

The J gene is TRBJ2-7, the V gene TRBV5-5, with 8 nucleotides matching TRBD1. Trimming took 3 bases from V and 5 from J; bases not matched to a gene: 7. CDR1 and CDR2 (germline): SGHKS, YYEKEE (reference sequence). CDR3 size: 14 residues. In nucleotides, the CDR3 is TGTGCCAGCAGCTACCGGGACAGGCTCAACGAGCAGTACTTC. As protein: CASSYRDRLNEQYF.

The chain is built from TRBV9 and TRBJ2-5, with TRBD2 matching over 10 bases. With 0 bases clipped from V and 4 bases from J, the junction kept 6 bases outside the gene matches. Germline V gene sequence: CDR1 SGDLS, CDR2 YYNGEE. The CDR3 is 16 residues long. CDR3 region: CASSVGLAGAAETQYF. DNA of the CDR3: TGTGCCAGCAGCGTAGGGCTAGCGGGAGCGGCAGAGACCCAGTACTTC. The full variable domain, its missing parts supplied by reference TRBV9 and TRBJ2-5, is DSGVTQTPKHLITATGQRVTLRCSPRSGDLSVYWYQQSLDQGLQFLIQYYNGEERAKGNILERFSAQQFPDLHSELNLSSLELGDSALYFCASSVGLAGAAETQYFGPGTRLLVL.